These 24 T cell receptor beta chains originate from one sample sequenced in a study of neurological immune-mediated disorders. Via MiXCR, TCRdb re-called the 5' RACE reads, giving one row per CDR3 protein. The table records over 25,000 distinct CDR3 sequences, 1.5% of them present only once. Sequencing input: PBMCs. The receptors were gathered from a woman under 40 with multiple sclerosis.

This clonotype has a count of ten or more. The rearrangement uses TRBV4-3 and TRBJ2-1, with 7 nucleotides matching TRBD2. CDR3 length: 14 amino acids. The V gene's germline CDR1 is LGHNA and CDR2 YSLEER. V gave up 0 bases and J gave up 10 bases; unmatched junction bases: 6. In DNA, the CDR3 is TGCGCCAGCAGCCAAGACTCCCAGCGGGACGAGCAGTTCTTC. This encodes CASSQDSQRDEQFF.

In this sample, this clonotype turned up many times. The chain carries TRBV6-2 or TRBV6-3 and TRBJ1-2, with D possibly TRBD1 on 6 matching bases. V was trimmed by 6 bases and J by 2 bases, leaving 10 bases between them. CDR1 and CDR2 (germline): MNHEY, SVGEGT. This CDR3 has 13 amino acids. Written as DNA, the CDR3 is TGTGCCAGCAGCCGGACAGTCAACTATGGCTACACCTTC. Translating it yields CASSRTVNYGYTF.

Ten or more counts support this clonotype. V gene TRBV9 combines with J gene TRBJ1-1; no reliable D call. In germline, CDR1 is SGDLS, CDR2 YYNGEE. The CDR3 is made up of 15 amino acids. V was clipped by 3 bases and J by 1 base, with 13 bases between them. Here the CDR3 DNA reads TGTGCCAGCAGCGCCGGAAGTGGAACGAACACTGAAGCTTTCTTT. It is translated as CASSAGSGTNTEAFF. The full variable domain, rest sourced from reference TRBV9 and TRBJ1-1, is DSGVTQTPKHLITATGQRVTLRCSPRSGDLSVYWYQQSLDQGLQFLIQYYNGEERAKGNILERFSAQQFPDLHSELNLSSLELGDSALYFCASSAGSGTNTEAFFGQGTRLTVV.

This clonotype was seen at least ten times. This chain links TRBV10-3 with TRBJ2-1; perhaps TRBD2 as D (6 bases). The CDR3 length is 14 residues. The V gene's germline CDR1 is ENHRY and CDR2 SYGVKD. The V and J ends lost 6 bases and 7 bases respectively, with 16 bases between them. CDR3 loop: CAIRPSGDRNEQFF. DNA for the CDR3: TGTGCCATCAGGCCCTCGGGGGACCGGAATGAGCAGTTCTTC.

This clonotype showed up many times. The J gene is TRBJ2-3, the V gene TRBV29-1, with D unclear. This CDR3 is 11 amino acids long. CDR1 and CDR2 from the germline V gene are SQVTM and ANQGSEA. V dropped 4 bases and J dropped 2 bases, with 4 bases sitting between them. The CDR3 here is CSVGATDTQYF. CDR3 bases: TGCAGCGTTGGGGCCACAGATACGCAGTATTTT.

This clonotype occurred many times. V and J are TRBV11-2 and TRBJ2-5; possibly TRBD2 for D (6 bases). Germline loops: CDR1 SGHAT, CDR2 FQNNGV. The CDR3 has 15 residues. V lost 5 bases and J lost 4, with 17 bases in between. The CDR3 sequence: CASSLVGGAAETQYF. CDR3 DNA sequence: TGTGCCAGCAGCCTCGTCGGAGGGGCGGCAGAGACCCAGTACTTC.

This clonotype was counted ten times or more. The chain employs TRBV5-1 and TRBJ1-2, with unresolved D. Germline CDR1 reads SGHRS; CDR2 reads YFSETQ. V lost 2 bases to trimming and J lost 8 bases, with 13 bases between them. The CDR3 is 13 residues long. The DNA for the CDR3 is TGCGCCAGCAGCTTCGGCCGTCGAGAAGGCTACACCTTC. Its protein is CASSFGRREGYTF.

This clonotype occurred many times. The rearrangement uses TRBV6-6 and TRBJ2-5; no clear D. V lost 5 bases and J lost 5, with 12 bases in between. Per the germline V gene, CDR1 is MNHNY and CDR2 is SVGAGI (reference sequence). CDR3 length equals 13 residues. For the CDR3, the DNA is TGTGCCAGCAGTACTGGGCGGCTGGAGACCCAGTACTTC. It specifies CASSTGRLETQYF.

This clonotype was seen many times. CDR3 in amino acids: CASSLLAANTDTQYF. The DNA of the CDR3 is TGTGCCAGCAGCCTCCTAGCGGCGAACACAGATACGCAGTATTTT. The gene calls are TRBV7-9 and TRBJ2-3; 7 bases match TRBD2. From germline, CDR1 is SEHNR and CDR2 FQNEAQ (reference sequence). With V trimmed by 5 bases and J by 2 bases, 7 bases remained unmatched. The CDR3 sequence is 15 residues long.

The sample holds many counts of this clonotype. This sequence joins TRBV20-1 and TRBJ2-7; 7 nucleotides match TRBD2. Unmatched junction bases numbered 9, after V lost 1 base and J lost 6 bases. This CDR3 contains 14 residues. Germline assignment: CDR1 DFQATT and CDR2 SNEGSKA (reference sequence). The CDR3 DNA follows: TGCAGTGCTAGAGGGGCGGGAGACGCGGGCGAGCAGTACTTC. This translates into CSARGAGDAGEQYF.

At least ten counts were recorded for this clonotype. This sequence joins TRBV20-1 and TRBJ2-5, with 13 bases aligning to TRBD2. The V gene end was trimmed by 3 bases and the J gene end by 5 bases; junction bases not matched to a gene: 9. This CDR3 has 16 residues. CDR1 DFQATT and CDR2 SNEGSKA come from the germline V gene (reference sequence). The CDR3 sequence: CSASFPGTSGAETQYF. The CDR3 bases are TGCAGTGCTAGCTTTCCCGGGACTAGCGGGGCTGAGACCCAGTACTTC.

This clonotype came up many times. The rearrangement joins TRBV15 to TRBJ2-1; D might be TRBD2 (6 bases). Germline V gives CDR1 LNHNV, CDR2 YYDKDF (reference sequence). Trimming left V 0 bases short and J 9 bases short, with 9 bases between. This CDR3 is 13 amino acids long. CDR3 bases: TGTGCCACCAGCAGAGATCGGGGGTTTGAGCAGTTCTTC. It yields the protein CATSRDRGFEQFF.

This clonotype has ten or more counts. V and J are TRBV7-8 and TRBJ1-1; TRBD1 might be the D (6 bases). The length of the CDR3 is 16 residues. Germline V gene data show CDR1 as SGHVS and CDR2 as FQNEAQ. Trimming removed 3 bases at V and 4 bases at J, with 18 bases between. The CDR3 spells CASSLMSGEGFTEAFF. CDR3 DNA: TGTGCCAGCAGCTTGATGTCAGGGGAAGGGTTCACTGAAGCTTTCTTT.

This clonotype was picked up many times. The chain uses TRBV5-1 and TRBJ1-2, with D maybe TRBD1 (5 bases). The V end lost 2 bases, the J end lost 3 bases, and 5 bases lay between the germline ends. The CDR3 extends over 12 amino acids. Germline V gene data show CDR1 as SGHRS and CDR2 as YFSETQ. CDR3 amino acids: CASSLGDYGYTF. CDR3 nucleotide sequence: TGCGCCAGCAGCTTAGGGGACTATGGCTACACCTTC.

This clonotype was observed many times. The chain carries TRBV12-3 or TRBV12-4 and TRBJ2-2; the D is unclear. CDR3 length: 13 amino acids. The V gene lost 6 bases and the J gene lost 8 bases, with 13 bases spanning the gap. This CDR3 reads CASRVLGSGELFF. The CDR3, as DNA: TGTGCCAGCAGGGTGTTGGGCTCGGGGGAGCTGTTTTTT.

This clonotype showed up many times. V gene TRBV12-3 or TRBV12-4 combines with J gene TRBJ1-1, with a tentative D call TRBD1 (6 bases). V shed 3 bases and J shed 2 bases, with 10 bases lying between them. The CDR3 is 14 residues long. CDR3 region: CASSLGRGNTEAFF. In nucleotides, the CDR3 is TGTGCCAGCAGTTTGGGCAGGGGAAACACTGAAGCTTTCTTT.

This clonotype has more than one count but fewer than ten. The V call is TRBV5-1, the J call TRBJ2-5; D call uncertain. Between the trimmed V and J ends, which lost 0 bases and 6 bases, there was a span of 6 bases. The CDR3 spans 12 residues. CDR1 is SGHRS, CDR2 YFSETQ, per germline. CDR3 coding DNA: TGCGCCAGCAGCTTGGTAGGCCAGACCCAGTACTTC. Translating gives CASSLVGQTQYF.

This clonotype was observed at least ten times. The CDR3 sequence: CSATGPRGDTQYF. As DNA, the CDR3 is TGCAGTGCTACGGGACCGAGGGGAGATACGCAGTATTTT. This chain links TRBV20-1 with TRBJ2-3; D may match TRBD1 or TRBD2 (5 bases each). The V gene lost 4 bases and the J gene lost 5 bases, with 13 bases spanning the gap. The CDR3 length is 13 residues. Germline V gene data show CDR1 as DFQATT and CDR2 as SNEGSKA (reference sequence).

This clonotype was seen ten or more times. The CDR3 region has the DNA TGTGCCAGCAGCCCAGACTATATTAACATTCAGTACTTC. Its protein is CASSPDYINIQYF. The J gene is TRBJ2-4, the V gene TRBV7-2, with a possible D match to TRBD2 (5 bases). This CDR3 contains 13 residues. Germline CDR1 and CDR2: SGHTA and FQGNSA. Trimming cost V 5 bases and J 7 bases, with 12 bases left between them. Variable domain in full (rest from reference TRBV7-2 and TRBJ2-4): GAGVSQSPSNKVTEKGKDVELRCDPISGHTALYWYRQSLGQGLEFLIYFQGNSAPDKSGLPSDRFSAERTGGSVSTLTIQRTQQEDSAVYLCASSPDYINIQYFGAGTRLSVL.

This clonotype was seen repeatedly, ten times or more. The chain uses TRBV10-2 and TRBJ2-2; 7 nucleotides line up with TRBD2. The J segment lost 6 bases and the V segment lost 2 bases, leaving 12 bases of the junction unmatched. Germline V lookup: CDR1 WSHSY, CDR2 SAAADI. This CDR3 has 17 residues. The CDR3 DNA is TGCGCCAGCAGTGAGGTTGTTACCGGGGGGATCGCCGGGGAGCTGTTTTTT. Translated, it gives CASSEVVTGGIAGELFF.

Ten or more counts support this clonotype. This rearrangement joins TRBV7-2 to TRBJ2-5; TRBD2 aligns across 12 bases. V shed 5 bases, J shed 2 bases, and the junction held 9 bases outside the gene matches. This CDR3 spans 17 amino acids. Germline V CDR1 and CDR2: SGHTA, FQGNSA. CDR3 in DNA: TGTGCCAGCAGCCTACTACTAGCGGGGGGCGGACAAGAGACCCAGTACTTC. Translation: CASSLLLAGGGQETQYF.

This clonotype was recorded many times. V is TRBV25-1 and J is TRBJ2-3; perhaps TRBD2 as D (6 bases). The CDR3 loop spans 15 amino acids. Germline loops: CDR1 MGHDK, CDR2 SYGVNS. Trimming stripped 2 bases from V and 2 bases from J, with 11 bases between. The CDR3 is CASSELGTFTDTQYF. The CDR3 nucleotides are TGTGCCAGCAGTGAACTGGGGACTTTCACAGATACGCAGTATTTT.

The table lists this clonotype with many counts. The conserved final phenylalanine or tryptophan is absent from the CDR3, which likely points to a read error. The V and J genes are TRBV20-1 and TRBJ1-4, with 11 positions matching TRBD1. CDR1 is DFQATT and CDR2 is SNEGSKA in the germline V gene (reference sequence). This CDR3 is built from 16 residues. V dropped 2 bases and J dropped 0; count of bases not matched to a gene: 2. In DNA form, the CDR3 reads TGCAGTGCTAGACGGACAGGGGGCACAACTAATGAAAAACTGTTTATT. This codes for CSARRTGGTTNEKLFI.

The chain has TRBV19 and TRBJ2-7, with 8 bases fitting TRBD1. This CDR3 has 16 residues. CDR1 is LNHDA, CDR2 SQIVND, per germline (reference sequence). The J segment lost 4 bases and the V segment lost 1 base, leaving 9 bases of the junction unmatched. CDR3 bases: TGTGCCAGTAGTATAGTCTCTGGACAGGGTTCGTACGAGCAGTACTTC. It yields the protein CASSIVSGQGSYEQYF.